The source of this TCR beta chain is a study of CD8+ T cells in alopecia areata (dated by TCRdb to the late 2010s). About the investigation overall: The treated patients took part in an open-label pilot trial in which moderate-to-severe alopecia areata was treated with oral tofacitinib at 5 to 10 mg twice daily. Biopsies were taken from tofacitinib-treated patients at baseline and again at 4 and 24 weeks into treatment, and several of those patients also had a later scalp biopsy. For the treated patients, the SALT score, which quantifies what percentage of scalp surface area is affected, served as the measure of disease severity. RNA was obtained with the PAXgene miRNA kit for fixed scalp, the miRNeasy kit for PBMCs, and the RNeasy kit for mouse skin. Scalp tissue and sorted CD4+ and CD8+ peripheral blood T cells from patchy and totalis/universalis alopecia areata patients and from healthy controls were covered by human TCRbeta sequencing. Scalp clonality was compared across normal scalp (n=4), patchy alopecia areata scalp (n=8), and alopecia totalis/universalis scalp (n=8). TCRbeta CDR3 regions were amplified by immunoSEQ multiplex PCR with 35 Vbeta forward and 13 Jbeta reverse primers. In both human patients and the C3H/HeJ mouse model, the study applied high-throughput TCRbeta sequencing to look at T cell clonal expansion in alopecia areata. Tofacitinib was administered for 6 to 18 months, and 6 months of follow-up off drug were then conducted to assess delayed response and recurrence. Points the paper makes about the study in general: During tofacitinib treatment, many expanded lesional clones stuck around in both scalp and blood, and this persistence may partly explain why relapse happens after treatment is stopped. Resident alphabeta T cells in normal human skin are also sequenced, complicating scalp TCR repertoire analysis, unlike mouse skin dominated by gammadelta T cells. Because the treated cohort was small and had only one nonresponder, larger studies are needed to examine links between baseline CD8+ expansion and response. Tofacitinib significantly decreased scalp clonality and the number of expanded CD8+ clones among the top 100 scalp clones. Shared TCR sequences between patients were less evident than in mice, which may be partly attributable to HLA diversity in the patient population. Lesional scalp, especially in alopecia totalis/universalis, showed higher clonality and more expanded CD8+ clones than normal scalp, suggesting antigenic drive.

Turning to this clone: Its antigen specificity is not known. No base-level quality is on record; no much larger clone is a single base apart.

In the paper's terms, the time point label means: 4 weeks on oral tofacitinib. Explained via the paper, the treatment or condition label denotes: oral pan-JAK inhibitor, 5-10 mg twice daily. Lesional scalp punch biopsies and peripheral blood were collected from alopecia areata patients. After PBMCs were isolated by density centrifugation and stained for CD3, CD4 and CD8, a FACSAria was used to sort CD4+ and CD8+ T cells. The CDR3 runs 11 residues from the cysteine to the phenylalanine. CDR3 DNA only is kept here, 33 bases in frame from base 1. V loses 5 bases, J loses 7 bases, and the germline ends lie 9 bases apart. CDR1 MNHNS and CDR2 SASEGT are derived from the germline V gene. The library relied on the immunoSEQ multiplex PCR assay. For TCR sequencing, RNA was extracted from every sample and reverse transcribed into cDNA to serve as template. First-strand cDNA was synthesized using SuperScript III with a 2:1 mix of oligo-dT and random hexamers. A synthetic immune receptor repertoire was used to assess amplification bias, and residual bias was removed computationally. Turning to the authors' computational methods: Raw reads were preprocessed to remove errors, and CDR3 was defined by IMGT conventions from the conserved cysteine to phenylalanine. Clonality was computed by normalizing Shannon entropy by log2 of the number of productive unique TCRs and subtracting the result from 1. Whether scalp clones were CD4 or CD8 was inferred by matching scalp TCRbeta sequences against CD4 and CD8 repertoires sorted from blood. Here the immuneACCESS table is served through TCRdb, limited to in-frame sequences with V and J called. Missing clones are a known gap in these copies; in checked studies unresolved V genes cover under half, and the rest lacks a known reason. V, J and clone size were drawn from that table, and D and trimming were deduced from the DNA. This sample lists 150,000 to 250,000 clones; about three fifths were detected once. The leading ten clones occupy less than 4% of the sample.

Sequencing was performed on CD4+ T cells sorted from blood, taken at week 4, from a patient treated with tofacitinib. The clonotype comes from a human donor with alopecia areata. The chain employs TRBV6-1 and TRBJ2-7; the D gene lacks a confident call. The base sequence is TGTGCCAGCAGTCCCGGGTGGGAGCAGTACTTC. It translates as CASSPGWEQYF.